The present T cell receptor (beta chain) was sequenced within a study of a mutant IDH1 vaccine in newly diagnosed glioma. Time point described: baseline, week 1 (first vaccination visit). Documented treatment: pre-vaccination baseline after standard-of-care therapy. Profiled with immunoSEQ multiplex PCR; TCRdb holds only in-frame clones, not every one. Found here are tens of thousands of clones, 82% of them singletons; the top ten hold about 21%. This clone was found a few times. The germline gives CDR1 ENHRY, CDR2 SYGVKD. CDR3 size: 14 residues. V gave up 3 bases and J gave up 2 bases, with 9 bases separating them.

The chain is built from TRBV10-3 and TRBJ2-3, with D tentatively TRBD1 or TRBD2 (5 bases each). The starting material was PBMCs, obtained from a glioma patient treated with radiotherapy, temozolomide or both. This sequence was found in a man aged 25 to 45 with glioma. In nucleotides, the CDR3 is TGTGCCATCAGTGATGGGGGTACCACAGATACGCAGTATTTT. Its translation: CAISDGGTTDTQYF.